This record concerns one TCR beta chain sequence. In the study's own analysis: Amplifying reference gene primers gave estimates of nucleated cell counts. Generated by immunoSEQ multiplex PCR, the TCRdb table keeps only in-frame clones and is missing some. The V and J calls and clone size are taken from that table; D and trimming were inferred from the DNA. This sample carries about 160,000 clones, 75% to 90% of them seen once, and the ten largest clones take about 10%. The sample belongs to a study of blood T cell repertoires in COVID-19. Study in general: The samples span acute and convalescent COVID-19 from the United States, Italy and Spain. PBMCs, B-cell-depleted T cells, or T cells provided the cDNA or gDNA that made up the material.

Trimming took 8 bases from V and 4 from J; bases not matched to a gene: 7. CDR1 is ENHRY, CDR2 SYGVKD, per germline. The CDR3 covers 14 residues. The source of this sequence is a woman aged 80 or over with active or convalescent COVID-19. The rearrangement uses TRBV10-3 and TRBJ1-1; 10 positions match TRBD1. The source material was peripheral blood. CDR3 region: CAIGRGQGFTEAFF. CDR3 sequence (DNA): TGTGCCATCGGGAGGGGACAGGGGTTCACTGAAGCTTTCTTT.